This entry lists 22 T cell receptor beta chains sequenced from one sample in a study of cytomegalovirus exposure and HLA in healthy donors. The method was immunoSEQ multiplex PCR; TCRdb's version includes in-frame clones alone and lacks a portion of them. The profile shows fewer than 250,000 clones, over 80% of them singletons. Sequencing was performed on PBMCs. All receptors derive from a woman aged 18-35 years in good health and CMV-seronegative.

The rearrangement joins TRBV18 to TRBJ2-6, with 8 nucleotides matching TRBD2. The germline V gene encodes CDR1 KGHSH and CDR2 LQKENI. The trim removed 3 bases at V and 1 base at J, leaving 5 bases unmatched. The CDR3 is 17 residues long. The CDR3 loop is CASSPAGGLSGANVLTF. Here the CDR3 DNA reads TGTGCCAGCTCACCCGCGGGGGGCTTATCTGGGGCCAACGTCCTGACTTTC. Complete variable domain (other parts from reference TRBV18 and TRBJ2-6): NAGVMQNPRHLVRRRGQEARLRCSPMKGHSHVYWYRQLPEEGLKFMVYLQKENIIDESGMPKERFSAEFPKEGPSILRIQQVVRGDSAAYFCASSPAGGLSGANVLTFGAGSRLTVL.

The J gene is TRBJ1-2, the V gene TRBV2; D is uncertain. The CDR3 is 14 amino acids. V gave up 6 bases and J gave up 6 bases, with 17 bases separating them. Germline V lookup: CDR1 SNHLY, CDR2 FYNNEI. CDR3 sequence (DNA): TGTGCCAGCAGCAAGAGTGGGATTGATCATGGCTACACCTTC. It codes for CASSKSGIDHGYTF. The full variable domain, with the rest looked up from reference TRBV2 and TRBJ1-2, is EPEVTQTPSHQVTQMGQEVILRCVPISNHLYFYWYRQILGQKVEFLVSFYNNEISEKSEIFDDQFSVERPDGSNFTLKIRSTKLEDSAMYFCASSKSGIDHGYTFGSGTRLTVV.

The chain has TRBV25-1 and TRBJ2-5; D is perhaps TRBD2 (6 bases). This CDR3 has 14 amino acids. CDR1 MGHDK and CDR2 SYGVNS come from the germline V gene. V lost 0 bases and J 5 bases, leaving 10 bases between the germline ends. The CDR3 DNA is TGTGCCAGCAGTGAATACGGGGCGGGGGAGACCCAGTACTTC. Its protein is CASSEYGAGETQYF.

The J gene is TRBJ1-1, the V gene TRBV2; the D gene is possibly TRBD1 (5 bases). CDR1 SNHLY and CDR2 FYNNEI come from the germline V gene. Trimming shortened V by 2 bases and J by 3 bases, and 10 bases separated the two germline ends. The CDR3 is made up of 14 amino acids. This CDR3 is CASSELTGDTEAFF. The DNA of the CDR3 is TGTGCCAGCAGTGAATTAACGGGGGACACTGAAGCTTTCTTT. The full variable domain, rest sourced from reference TRBV2 and TRBJ1-1, is EPEVTQTPSHQVTQMGQEVILRCVPISNHLYFYWYRQILGQKVEFLVSFYNNEISEKSEIFDDQFSVERPDGSNFTLKIRSTKLEDSAMYFCASSELTGDTEAFFGQGTRLTVV.

The chain links TRBV27 to TRBJ2-7; TRBD2 aligns across 9 bases. CDR1 is MNHEY and CDR2 is SMNVEV in the germline V gene (reference sequence). V shed 1 base, J shed 5 bases, and the junction held 9 bases outside the gene matches. The CDR3 covers 16 residues. CDR3 sequence reads: CASSLLLAGGLDEQYF. The CDR3 DNA reads as TGTGCCAGCAGTTTATTGCTGGCGGGGGGGCTAGACGAGCAGTACTTC.

This clone was counted a single time. The chain uses TRBV15 and TRBJ1-1; D is unresolved. The CDR3 is 15 amino acids. Trimming removed 3 bases at V and 1 base at J, with 12 bases between. In germline, CDR1 is LNHNV, CDR2 YYDKDF (reference sequence). In nucleotides, the CDR3 is TGTGCCACCAGCAGGGGCAGAGATCCGAACACTGAAGCTTTCTTT. Protein sequence: CATSRGRDPNTEAFF.

The V and J genes are TRBV5-1 and TRBJ1-4, with 9 bases aligning to TRBD1. Unmatched junction bases numbered 8, after V lost 4 bases and J lost 4 bases. CDR3 length: 16 amino acids. CDR1 and CDR2 from the germline V gene are SGHRS and YFSETQ. The CDR3 DNA sequence: TGCGCCAGCAGCGCCGATCCGGGACAGGGTAATGAAAAACTGTTTTTT. Amino acid sequence: CASSADPGQGNEKLFF.

A single count supports this clone. V and J are TRBV29-1 and TRBJ1-5, with D hard to call. The germline V gene encodes CDR1 SQVTM and CDR2 ANQGSEA. The CDR3 totals 13 residues. Trimming removed 4 bases from V and 0 bases from J, with 7 bases in between. CDR3 DNA: TGCAGCGTTGTTGGTGATAGCAATCAGCCCCAGCATTTT. It yields the protein CSVVGDSNQPQHF. The variable domain in full, completed from reference TRBV29-1 and TRBJ1-5, reads SAVISQKPSRDICQRGTSLTIQCQVDSQVTMMFWYRQQPGQSLTLIATANQGSEATYESGFVIDKFPISRPNLTFSTLTVSNMSPEDSSIYLCSVVGDSNQPQHFGDGTRLSIL.

The genes are TRBV19 and TRBJ1-5, with D maybe TRBD1 (6 bases). The CDR3 has 15 residues. Germline lookup yields CDR1 LNHDA and CDR2 SQIVND (reference sequence). Trimming took off 6 bases at V and 1 base at J, with 13 bases between the two ends. The CDR3 region has the DNA TGTGCCAGTAGGGAAGGGGGTAGAAGCAATCAGCCCCAGCATTTT. Its translation: CASREGGRSNQPQHF.

CDR3 DNA sequence: TGTGCCAGCAGCTTAGTAGACCTATCTGGGGCCAACGTCCTGACTTTC. Translated: CASSLVDLSGANVLTF. The chain couples TRBV5-6 to TRBJ2-6; D is ambiguous. Germline-derived CDR1 and CDR2 are SGHDT and YYEEEE. With 2 bases removed from V and 1 base from J, the gap between germline ends came to 10 bases. There are 16 residues in the CDR3.

The chain is built from TRBV19 and TRBJ1-5; D ambiguous. The V gene's germline CDR1 is LNHDA and CDR2 SQIVND (reference sequence). V was trimmed by 3 bases and J by 5 bases, leaving 11 bases between them. The CDR3 loop spans 14 amino acids. CDR3: CASSIPDGDQPQHF. CDR3 bases: TGTGCCAGTAGTATCCCGGACGGGGATCAGCCCCAGCATTTT.

This chain connects TRBV7-9 to TRBJ1-1, with D tentatively TRBD1 (6 bases). This CDR3 contains 14 residues. The germline V gene encodes CDR1 SEHNR and CDR2 FQNEAQ (reference sequence). The V and J ends lost 3 bases and 5 bases respectively, with 13 bases between them. The CDR3 region is CASSLGGAGTEAFF. The CDR3 DNA reads as TGTGCCAGCAGCTTGGGGGGCGCGGGGACTGAAGCTTTCTTT.

This chain connects TRBV9 to TRBJ1-2, with unresolved D. With 3 bases removed from V and 5 bases from J, the gap between germline ends came to 17 bases. This CDR3 comprises 15 residues. Per the germline V gene, CDR1 is SGDLS and CDR2 is YYNGEE. The CDR3 here is CASSALTPRKYGYTF. For the CDR3, the DNA is TGTGCCAGCAGCGCTTTGACCCCCCGAAAATATGGCTACACCTTC.

This rearrangement joins TRBV9 to TRBJ1-1; possible D gene TRBD1, 6 bases. Germline V CDR1 and CDR2: SGDLS, YYNGEE. CDR3 size: 14 residues. Trimming removed 4 bases at V and 3 bases at J, with 13 bases between. CDR3 coding DNA: TGTGCCAGCAGCCCAGGGGTAGGGGACACTGAAGCTTTCTTT. Amino acid sequence: CASSPGVGDTEAFF.

The genes are TRBV6-6 and TRBJ1-5; D ambiguous. Trimming left V 6 bases short and J 0 bases short, with 6 bases between. The germline CDR1 and CDR2 sequences are MNHNY and SVGAGI (reference sequence). This CDR3 has 13 amino acids. The chain's CDR3 is CASRLDSNQPQHF. CDR3 coding DNA: TGTGCCAGCAGACTCGATAGCAATCAGCCCCAGCATTTT.

J is TRBJ2-6 and V is TRBV5-1, with 12 bases aligning to TRBD1. There are 18 residues in the CDR3. Germline CDR1 is SGHRS and CDR2 is YFSETQ. V shed 5 bases, J shed 4 bases, and the junction held 10 bases outside the gene matches. The CDR3 DNA reads TGCGCCAGCAGTTTTCCGGGACAGGGGGCTTCGGGGGCCAACGTCCTGACTTTC. Protein: CASSFPGQGASGANVLTF.

Remarks on this clone: Compared with germline, one end of the junction differs, possibly owing to a read error. This chain uses TRBV7-7 with TRBJ2-1, with 9 bases identical to TRBD1. Germline CDR1 and CDR2: SSHAT and FNYEAQ (reference sequence). There are 15 residues in the CDR3. The CDR3 here is CASSPAGTGYNEQFF. The DNA of the CDR3 is TGTGCTAGCAGCCCCGCCGGGACAGGGTACAATGAGCAGTTCTTC.

The chain employs TRBV5-1 and TRBJ1-2; D may be TRBD1 (6 bases). The CDR3 has 16 amino acids. V lost 5 bases to trimming and J lost 8 bases, with 25 bases between them. From germline, CDR1 is SGHRS and CDR2 YFSETQ. CDR3 protein: CASRSLKQGLRRGYTF. The CDR3 DNA reads TGCGCCAGCAGATCTCTTAAACAGGGACTCCGTAGAGGCTACACCTTC.

This clone was seen more than once but under ten times. The V gene is TRBV9, the J gene TRBJ1-6; 7 bases are a match to TRBD1. Germline V CDR1 and CDR2: SGDLS, YYNGEE. The J segment lost 7 bases and the V segment lost 3 bases, leaving 7 bases of the junction unmatched. The CDR3 totals 15 residues. The CDR3 coding sequence is TGTGCCAGCAGCGAGACCGGGACAGCGAATTCACCCCTCCACTTT. Encoded protein: CASSETGTANSPLHF.

The chain has TRBV6-1 and TRBJ2-2; 8 nucleotides line up with TRBD1. The CDR3 extends over 15 amino acids. The J segment lost 6 bases and the V segment lost 5 bases, leaving 8 bases of the junction unmatched. CDR1 MNHNS and CDR2 SASEGT come from the germline V gene. The CDR3 spells CASSIRDRRSGELFF. CDR3 DNA: TGTGCCAGCAGTATCCGGGACAGGCGCTCCGGGGAGCTGTTTTTT.

This clone has a handful of counts. The V call is TRBV11-2, the J call TRBJ2-3; TRBD2 matches 9 bases. Trimming removed 3 bases from V and 2 bases from J; junction bases left unmatched: 6. The CDR3 is made up of 16 amino acids. In germline, CDR1 is SGHAT, CDR2 FQNNGV. CDR3 in amino acids: CASSFRSGRNTDTQYF. CDR3 DNA sequence: TGTGCCAGCAGCTTTCGGAGCGGGAGGAACACAGATACGCAGTATTTT. The complete variable domain, with remaining parts taken from reference TRBV11-2 and TRBJ2-3, reads EAGVAQSPRYKIIEKRQSVAFWCNPISGHATLYWYQQILGQGPKLLIQFQNNGVVDDSQLPKDRFSAERLKGVDSTLKIQPAKLEDSAVYLCASSFRSGRNTDTQYFGPGTRLTVL.

This chain connects TRBV28 to TRBJ2-3, with TRBD1 identical over 7 bases. The CDR3 length is 14 residues. Trimming cost V 5 bases and J 0 bases; bases outside gene matches: 2. Germline assignment: CDR1 MDHEN and CDR2 SYDVKM. For the CDR3, the DNA is TGTGCCAGCAGTGGGACAGCTAGCACAGATACGCAGTATTTT. Translating gives CASSGTASTDTQYF.